The entry below describes one T cell receptor (beta chain). Its antigen is not known. The CDR3 extends over 15 amino acids. J gave up 4 bases and V 3 bases, and 7 bases lay outside the gene matches. CDR1 and CDR2 (germline): ENHRY, SYGVKD. The record originates from a study of T cell responses to AZD1222 COVID-19 vaccine. Whole-study context: Second-dose recipients at about 4 or about 12 weeks were treated as one pooled group.

Study findings and constraints: Seropositive at baseline were only a handful of AZD1222 recipients. The donor group comprised mostly white British people and more females; the analysis possibly underestimated clonal diversity. Per reports, nearly half of all spike-specific TCRs target regions that are unmutated in variants.

Sequencing used immunoSEQ multiplex PCR; TCRdb keeps in-frame clones, though not all of them. The sample includes about 150,000 clones, about 91% of them seen just once. The source of this sequence is an adult in good health. The sequencing here drew on peripheral blood, taken on day 0 of AZD1222 vaccination. The gene calls are TRBV10-3 and TRBJ1-2; the match to TRBD1 covers 8 bases. As DNA, the CDR3 is TGTGCCATCAGTGACGCAGGGGGCGGGAGCTATGGCTACACCTTC. It yields the protein CAISDAGGGSYGYTF.